The entry below describes one T cell receptor beta chain. Original data processing: Estimates of nucleated cell counts were drawn from the amplification of reference gene primers. Clones were sequenced by immunoSEQ multiplex PCR, and TCRdb holds only the in-frame ones, with some missing. That table is the source of V, J and clone size, and D and trimming were worked out from the DNA. Of roughly 73,000 clones in the sample, 89% were seen once. The sample is drawn from a study of blood T cell repertoires in COVID-19. For the study at large: Researchers got acute and convalescent COVID-19 samples from the United States, Italy and Spain. T cells, B-cell-depleted T cells, or PBMCs supplied cDNA or gDNA.

This CDR3 region has 16 residues. Germline-derived CDR1 and CDR2 are MGHRA and YSYEKL. V shed 0 bases and J 0 bases; nucleotides not matched to a gene: 4. Sample: peripheral blood. V is TRBV4-1 and J is TRBJ1-1; 7 bases match TRBD1. The receptor was derived from an elderly man with acute or convalescent COVID-19. CDR3 DNA sequence: TGCGCCAGCAGCCAAGAAGGGACAGAGATGAACACTGAAGCTTTCTTT. This encodes CASSQEGTEMNTEAFF.